The rows below give T cell receptor beta chains drawn from one sample of a study of early T cells in non-severe SARS-CoV-2 infection. Via MiXCR, TCRdb re-called the 5' RACE reads, giving one row per CDR3 protein. The data show nearly 95,000 distinct CDR3 sequences, 16% seen once. The material was whole blood, obtained at baseline. Source of these receptors: an adult who was a healthcare worker with PCR-confirmed SARS-CoV-2 infection or an uninfected control (not recorded which). The CDR3 runs from the conserved cysteine through the conserved F or W. Each record gives: clone size, J gene, V gene, D gene, CDR3 length, CDR3 protein, CDR3 DNA. The D gene is left open where the match is weak. Size values are once, few and many counts, or a class for expanded clones, and some rows have none.

many | TRBJ2-6 | TRBV6-2/TRBV6-3 | . | 17 | CASNTRGVLGWANVLTF | TGTGCCAGCAATACCCGCGGGGTCCTCGGCTGGGCCAACGTCCTGACTTTC
. | TRBJ2-3 | TRBV6-2/TRBV6-3 | . | 13 | CASVAGISDTQYF | TGTGCCAGCGTCGCGGGTATTTCAGATACGCAGTATTTT
. | TRBJ2-2 | TRBV19 | . | 16 | CASTAIRTPNTGELFF | TGTGCCAGTACCGCCATCCGGACACCTAACACCGGGGAGCTGTTTTTT
many | TRBJ2-4 | TRBV5-4 | . | 15 | CASSLSAGGQNIQYF | TGTGCCAGCAGCTTGTCGGCAGGGGGGCAAAACATTCAGTACTTC
many | TRBJ1-6 | TRBV6-5 | . | 17 | CASSPQSGVSYNSPLHF | TGTGCCAGCAGTCCCCAGAGCGGGGTCTCCTATAATTCACCCCTCCACTTT
. | TRBJ1-6 | TRBV21-1 | . | 13 | CASSKGALAPLHF | TGTGCCAGCAGCAAAGGGGCTTTGGCACCCCTCCACTTT
few | TRBJ2-7 | TRBV12-3/TRBV12-4 | TRBD2 | 16 | CASSLAQGGNSYEQYF | TGTGCCAGCAGTTTAGCCCAGGGAGGGAACTCCTACGAGCAGTACTTC
. | TRBJ2-5 | TRBV6-2/TRBV6-3 | . | 13 | CASSLRYQETQYF | TGTGCCAGCAGCCTCCGGTACCAAGAGACCCAGTACTTC
. | TRBJ1-1 | TRBV29-1 | . | 12 | CSVEQMNTEAFF | TGCAGCGTTGAACAAATGAACACTGAAGCTTTCTTT
. | TRBJ1-1 | TRBV28 | . | 16 | CASSPQGKRMNTEAFF | TGTGCCAGCAGCCCCCAGGGTAAAAGGATGAACACTGAAGCTTTCTTT
many | TRBJ2-3 | TRBV7-3 | TRBD2 | 15 | CASSISGISTDTQYF | TGTGCCAGCAGCATTAGCGGGATAAGCACAGATACGCAGTATTTT
many | TRBJ2-1 | TRBV29-1 | . | 11 | CSVASANEQFF | TGCAGCGTCGCTAGCGCCAATGAGCAGTTCTTC
few | TRBJ1-1 | TRBV4-3 | . | 14 | CASSPAAGNTEAFF | TGCGCCAGCAGCCCCGCGGCCGGGAACACTGAAGCTTTCTTT
. | TRBJ2-3 | TRBV27 | TRBD2 | 20 | CASSHYTRTSGRARTDTQYF | TGTGCCAGCAGTCACTATACCCGGACTAGCGGGAGGGCCCGGACAGATACGCAGTATTTT
few | TRBJ1-1 | TRBV3-1 | . | 14 | CASSQPTRGTEAFF | TGTGCCAGCAGCCAACCTACGAGAGGGACTGAAGCTTTCTTT
. | TRBJ2-1 | TRBV2 | TRBD2 | 15 | CASSGVAGNRNEQFF | TGTGCCAGCAGTGGGGTAGCGGGTAACCGGAATGAGCAGTTCTTC
. | TRBJ2-5 | TRBV24-1 | TRBD2 | 15 | CATSDPTSGSETQYF | TGTGCCACCAGTGATCCGACTAGCGGGAGTGAGACCCAGTACTTC
. | TRBJ2-7 | TRBV7-9 | TRBD1 | 13 | CASNRDRVGEQYF | TGTGCCAGCAACCGGGACAGGGTCGGCGAGCAGTACTTC
. | TRBJ1-6 | TRBV9 | . | 15 | CASSANHPWDSPLHF | TGTGCCAGCAGCGCAAACCACCCTTGGGATTCACCCCTCCACTTT
. | TRBJ2-1 | TRBV18 | TRBD2 | 16 | CASSPSTSGGYNEQFF | TGTGCCAGCTCACCGTCGACTAGCGGGGGGTACAATGAGCAGTTCTTC
. | TRBJ1-2 | TRBV7-8 | . | 11 | CASSGSGGYTF | TGTGCCAGCAGCGGAAGTGGGGGCTACACCTTC
few | TRBJ1-5 | TRBV5-1 | . | 14 | CASSLGGGDQPQHF | TGCGCCAGCAGCTTGGGGGGCGGTGATCAGCCCCAGCATTTT
few | TRBJ2-7 | TRBV9 | . | 13 | CASSVGDSTEQYF | TGTGCCAGCAGCGTAGGGGATAGTACAGAGCAGTACTTC
. | TRBJ1-3 | TRBV13 | . | 14 | CASSLRSSGNTIYF | TGTGCCAGCAGCTTACGGAGCTCTGGAAACACCATATATTTT
. | TRBJ2-1 | TRBV7-3 | TRBD2 | 12 | CASSSLAGIQFF | TGTGCCAGCAGCTCGCTAGCGGGTATACAGTTCTTC
. | TRBJ2-2 | TRBV18 | . | 16 | CVSSPASPTNTGELFF | TGTGTCAGCTCACCCGCGTCACCTACCAACACCGGGGAGCTGTTTTTT
few | TRBJ2-1 | TRBV9 | TRBD2 | 18 | CASNRSGRPLSSYNEQFF | TGTGCCAGCAACCGGAGCGGGAGGCCTTTGAGCTCCTACAATGAGCAGTTCTTC
. | TRBJ2-1 | TRBV15 | . | 13 | CATSRDPYNEQFF | TGTGCCACCAGCAGAGATCCGTACAATGAGCAGTTCTTC
few | TRBJ2-3 | TRBV5-5 | . | 14 | CASSLERPADTQYF | TGTGCCAGCAGCTTGGAGCGGCCGGCAGATACGCAGTATTTT
many | TRBJ2-7 | TRBV7-7 | . | 11 | CASSSGGEQYF | TGTGCCAGCAGTTCAGGTGGGGAGCAGTACTTC
. | TRBJ1-3 | TRBV3-1 | . | 18 | CASSQGVRVTADGYTIYF | TGTGCCAGCAGCCAAGGGGTCCGGGTGACCGCCGACGGGTACACCATATATTTT
few | TRBJ1-2 | TRBV7-9 | TRBD1 | 14 | CASSLGTANYGYTF | TGTGCCAGCAGCTTGGGGACAGCCAACTATGGCTACACCTTC
few | TRBJ2-7 | TRBV10-3 | TRBD2 | 14 | CAISELAGAYEQYF | TGTGCCATCAGCGAACTAGCGGGAGCGTACGAGCAGTACTTC
. | TRBJ1-5 | TRBV20-1 | . | 15 | CSASSWSYSNQPQHF | TGCAGTGCTAGTTCTTGGAGTTATAGCAATCAGCCCCAGCATTTT
few | TRBJ1-1 | TRBV7-6 | TRBD1 | 11 | CASSDRVEAFF | TGTGCCAGCAGCGACAGGGTAGAAGCTTTCTTT
. | TRBJ1-3 | TRBV4-3 | . | 14 | CASSQIGAGNTIYF | TGCGCCAGCAGCCAAATAGGGGCTGGAAACACCATATATTTT
few | TRBJ2-1 | TRBV2 | . | 11 | CVSSDWNEQFF | TGTGTCAGCAGTGATTGGAATGAGCAGTTCTTC
few | TRBJ1-1 | TRBV4-3 | . | 15 | CASSQGGTLNTEAFF | TGCGCCAGCAGCCAAGGCGGGACCCTGAACACTGAAGCTTTCTTT
. | TRBJ2-1 | TRBV4-3 | . | 15 | CASSQDGTSYNEQFF | TGCGCCAGCAGCCAAGATGGGACTTCGTACAATGAGCAGTTCTTC
few | TRBJ2-2 | TRBV4-1 | . | 15 | CASSQSESVAGELFF | TGCGCCAGCAGCCAATCTGAGTCGGTTGCCGGGGAGCTGTTTTTT
. | TRBJ2-2 | TRBV28 | . | 13 | CASINRNTGELFF | TGTGCCAGCATCAACAGAAACACCGGGGAGCTGTTTTTT
. | TRBJ2-3 | TRBV28 | TRBD2 | 14 | CASSVLATTDTQYF | TGTGCCAGCAGTGTACTAGCGACCACAGATACGCAGTATTTT
. | TRBJ2-2 | TRBV6-1 | . | 14 | CASKYRAITGELFF | TGTGCCAGCAAATACCGGGCCATCACCGGGGAGCTGTTTTTT
. | TRBJ2-3 | TRBV19 | . | 15 | CASRVSIGRIDTQYF | TGTGCCAGTAGAGTATCCATCGGACGGATAGATACGCAGTATTTT
few | TRBJ2-1 | TRBV7-3 | TRBD2 | 15 | CASSALAGPYNEQFF | TGTGCCAGCAGCGCGCTAGCGGGGCCCTACAATGAGCAGTTCTTC
few | TRBJ1-2 | TRBV7-9 | . | 15 | CASSLADTGFSGYTF | TGTGCCAGCAGCTTAGCCGATACAGGATTCTCTGGCTACACCTTC
. | TRBJ2-2 | TRBV7-9 | . | 12 | CASSRGPGELFF | TGTGCCAGCAGCCGCGGGCCCGGGGAGCTGTTTTTT
few | TRBJ2-7 | TRBV7-9 | TRBD2 | 14 | CASSLRESPYEQYF | TGTGCCAGCAGCCTGCGGGAGTCCCCCTACGAGCAGTACTTC
many | TRBJ2-3 | TRBV6-6 | . | 17 | CASSYSMGRTRTDTQYF | TGTGCCAGCAGTTACTCGATGGGGCGGACACGCACAGATACGCAGTATTTT
few | TRBJ1-1 | TRBV12-3/TRBV12-4 | . | 12 | CASSLAGVKAFF | TGTGCCAGCAGTTTAGCGGGGGTGAAGGCTTTCTTT
. | TRBJ2-2 | TRBV6-5 | . | 13 | CASRRVGTGELFF | TGTGCCAGCAGAAGAGTAGGCACCGGGGAGCTGTTTTTT
. | TRBJ2-1 | TRBV24-1 | . | 12 | CATSDLKLGQFF | TGTGCCACCAGTGATTTGAAGTTGGGGCAGTTCTTC
. | TRBJ2-5 | TRBV20-1 | . | 12 | CSAYRAGETQYF | TGCAGTGCTTACAGGGCCGGGGAGACCCAGTACTTC
few | TRBJ2-7 | TRBV21-1 | . | 15 | CASSRTRLAGGRSPF | TGTGCCAGCAGCAGGACGCGACTAGCGGGAGGAAGAAGCCCCTTC
. | TRBJ2-5 | TRBV11-2 | TRBD1 | 13 | CASSLTGEETQYF | TGTGCCAGCAGTCTGACAGGGGAAGAGACCCAGTACTTC
. | TRBJ2-1 | TRBV12-3/TRBV12-4 | . | 15 | CASRDTGGAYNEQFF | TGTGCCAGCAGGGATACAGGGGGGGCCTACAATGAGCAGTTCTTC